These 25 T cell receptor beta chains were sequenced from one sample in a study of T cells in Graves' hyperthyroidism and ophthalmopathy. Amplification yielded TCR beta CDR3 regions, with RNA transcripts as the source. With the HTBI primer set, the TCR CDR3 went through a first round of RT-PCR. Via MiXCR, TCRdb re-called the multiplex PCR reads, giving one row per CDR3 protein. The top ten hold 3% to 4% of the sample, which has some 650,000 distinct CDR3 sequences, more than 15% seen once. The material sequenced was blood. The receptors originated from a woman between 40 and 55 years old with Graves' ophthalmopathy.

This clonotype was counted many times. The chain employs TRBV20-1 and TRBJ1-5; 8 nucleotides match TRBD1. There are 13 residues in the CDR3. The V and J ends lost 6 bases and 7 bases, in that order; junction bases with no gene match: 8. CDR1 and CDR2 (germline): DFQATT, SNEGSKA (reference sequence). Here the CDR3 reads CSARGQGGQPQHF. As DNA, the CDR3 is TGCAGTGCCCGCGGACAGGGCGGACAGCCCCAGCATTTT.

This clonotype has only a few counts. J is TRBJ1-3 and V is TRBV2; no clear D gene. From germline, CDR1 is SNHLY and CDR2 FYNNEI. This CDR3 is built from 13 residues. The V and J ends lost 6 bases and 4 bases respectively, with 10 bases between them. DNA for the CDR3: TGTGCCAGCAGATTGGACTGGGGAAACACCATATATTTT. It translates to CASRLDWGNTIYF.

This rearrangement joins TRBV5-1 to TRBJ2-1; TRBD2 matches 8 bases. This CDR3 is 15 amino acids long. Germline values: CDR1 SGHRS, CDR2 YFSETQ. Losses at the gene ends were 4 bases for V and 0 bases for J; bases not matched to a gene: 3. The CDR3 coding sequence is TGCGCCAGCAGCGTAGCGGGGTTCTCCTACAATGAGCAGTTCTTC. Translating gives CASSVAGFSYNEQFF.

V usage is TRBV20-1 and J usage is TRBJ1-1, with TRBD1 as a possible D gene (5 bases). Germline V gene data show CDR1 as DFQATT and CDR2 as SNEGSKA (reference sequence). The CDR3 sequence is 11 residues long. V was shortened by 0 bases and J by 9 bases, with 8 bases between the two germline ends. CDR3 sequence reads: CSARDMGQAFF. The DNA of the CDR3 is TGCAGTGCTAGAGATATGGGACAAGCTTTCTTT.

The CDR3 bases are TGTGCCATCAGCGAAACCGGGACAGGGCAAAACATTCAGTACTTC. Translated: CAISETGTGQNIQYF. The chain couples TRBV10-3 to TRBJ2-4, with 9 positions matching TRBD1. Trimming removed 6 bases from V and 5 bases from J; junction bases left unmatched: 8. Looked up from germline, CDR1 is ENHRY and CDR2 is SYGVKD. The CDR3 is 15 amino acids.

This clonotype has ten or more counts. V is TRBV2 and J is TRBJ1-2, with no clear D. Between the trimmed V and J ends, which lost 3 bases and 4 bases, there was a span of 12 bases. This CDR3 has 14 amino acids. CDR1 and CDR2 (germline): SNHLY, FYNNEI. The CDR3 region is CASSDLPGPYGYTF. DNA of the CDR3: TGTGCCAGCAGTGACCTCCCCGGGCCCTATGGCTACACCTTC.

The chain couples TRBV10-3 to TRBJ2-1; 9 nucleotides align to TRBD1. Germline CDR1 and CDR2: ENHRY and SYGVKD. The V gene end was trimmed by 7 bases and the J gene end by 8 bases; junction bases not matched to a gene: 9. The CDR3 sequence is 14 residues long. CDR3 nucleotide sequence: TGTGCCATCACCCCGGGACAGGGCTTGGATGAGCAGTTCTTC. This gives the protein CAITPGQGLDEQFF.

This clonotype was picked up many times. The chain carries TRBV6-1 and TRBJ2-3; D may be TRBD2 (6 bases). Per germline, CDR1 MNHNS and CDR2 SASEGT. Between the trimmed V and J ends, which lost 7 bases and 4 bases, there was a span of 18 bases. The CDR3 runs 15 residues. DNA for the CDR3: TGTGCCAGCAATTCTGTGCGGGGTGGGGCAGATACGCAGTATTTT. Protein sequence: CASNSVRGGADTQYF.

This chain connects TRBV14 to TRBJ1-2; TRBD1 is a possible D gene (6 bases). The V end lost 8 bases, the J end lost 4 bases, and 23 bases lay between the germline ends. This CDR3 contains 16 residues. The germline V gene encodes CDR1 SGHDN and CDR2 FVKESK. CDR3 region: CASAPRRWDTLYGYTF. The CDR3 bases are TGTGCCAGCGCACCTCGCCGGTGGGACACCCTCTATGGCTACACCTTC. The complete variable domain, with remaining parts taken from reference TRBV14 and TRBJ1-2, reads EAGVTQFPSHSVIEKGQTVTLRCDPISGHDNLYWYRRVMGKEIKFLLHFVKESKQDESGMPNNRFLAERTGGTYSTLKVQPAELEDSGVYFCASAPRRWDTLYGYTFGSGTRLTVV.

The rearrangement uses TRBV29-1 and TRBJ2-2, with 7 bases identical to TRBD2. The ends lost 6 bases at V and 5 bases at J; junction bases unmatched: 3. This CDR3 has 12 residues. Germline loops: CDR1 SQVTM, CDR2 ANQGSEA. Here the CDR3 reads CSVLGGTGELFF. The CDR3 DNA is TGCAGCGTCTTGGGGGGGACCGGGGAGCTGTTTTTT.

The chain has TRBV6-1 and TRBJ1-2; D call uncertain. The germline V gene encodes CDR1 MNHNS and CDR2 SASEGT. There are 13 residues in the CDR3. V lost 2 bases to trimming and J lost 3 bases, with 7 bases between them. CDR3: CASSESWDYGYTF. The CDR3 DNA reads as TGTGCCAGCAGTGAAAGCTGGGACTATGGCTACACCTTC.

The J gene is TRBJ2-2, the V gene TRBV7-3, with D possibly being TRBD2 (5 bases). The length of the CDR3 is 16 residues. In germline, CDR1 is SGHTA, CDR2 FQGTGA. The V and J ends lost 1 base and 6 bases respectively, with 15 bases between them. The CDR3 is CASSLMGGPTSGELFF. The DNA for the CDR3 is TGTGCCAGCAGCTTAATGGGCGGGCCAACTTCCGGGGAGCTGTTTTTT.

This clonotype was recorded at least ten times. This chain uses TRBV3-1 with TRBJ2-3; no definite D call. The CDR3 has 13 amino acids. V gave up 5 bases and J gave up 6 bases, with 12 bases separating them. CDR1 LGHDT and CDR2 YNNKEL come from the germline V gene (reference sequence). CDR3 coding DNA: TGTGCCAGCAGCGACATAGGGTACGATACGCAGTATTTT. It codes for CASSDIGYDTQYF.

The J gene is TRBJ1-4, the V gene TRBV29-1; tentatively, D is TRBD1 (6 bases). In germline, CDR1 is SQVTM, CDR2 ANQGSEA. The CDR3 extends over 13 amino acids. V lost 6 bases and J 8 bases, leaving 16 bases between the germline ends. DNA for the CDR3: TGCAGCGTCCATACAGGGATTGGAGAAAAACTGTTTTTT. Its translation: CSVHTGIGEKLFF.

V is TRBV4-1 and J is TRBJ2-2, with 12 bases fitting TRBD2. The length of the CDR3 is 20 residues. Germline values: CDR1 MGHRA, CDR2 YSYEKL. V was clipped by 3 bases and J by 4 bases; unmatched bases: 15. CDR3 loop: CASSHRSLLAGGSFTGELFF. Written as DNA, the CDR3 is TGCGCCAGCAGCCACCGCTCCCTACTAGCGGGGGGCTCTTTCACCGGGGAGCTGTTTTTT.

This clonotype occurred many times. The chain has TRBV20-1 and TRBJ2-3; D perhaps matches TRBD1 (6 bases). V dropped 5 bases and J dropped 0 bases, with 18 bases sitting between them. This CDR3 contains 16 residues. Germline loops: CDR1 DFQATT, CDR2 SNEGSKA (reference sequence). The CDR3 here is CSADRLQGESTDTQYF. The CDR3 DNA reads TGCAGTGCTGACCGTTTACAGGGTGAAAGCACAGATACGCAGTATTTT.

The table lists this clonotype with many counts. V is TRBV7-2 and J is TRBJ2-1; weak D call: TRBD2 (6 bases). The CDR3 totals 15 residues. V was clipped by 2 bases and J by 8 bases, with 16 bases between them. Germline lookup yields CDR1 SGHTA and CDR2 FQGNSA. CDR3 sequence reads: CASSLSMAGRDEQFF. The CDR3 DNA reads as TGTGCCAGCAGCTTAAGTATGGCGGGACGGGATGAGCAGTTCTTC.

This chain links TRBV5-1 with TRBJ2-7; TRBD2 matches 7 bases. J lost 4 bases, V lost 1 base, and 8 bases had no gene match. There are 15 residues in the CDR3. Germline values: CDR1 SGHRS, CDR2 YFSETQ. CDR3 nucleotide sequence: TGCGCCAGCAGCTTGCTCGCGGGAGACGGGTACGAGCAGTACTTC. The encoded protein is CASSLLAGDGYEQYF.

To note about this clonotype: With a much larger clone just one base away, this may be a read error. This sequence joins TRBV28 and TRBJ2-7; D tentatively reads TRBD1 or TRBD2 (5 bases each). CDR3 length equals 13 residues. Per germline, CDR1 MDHEN and CDR2 SYDVKM. As DNA, the CDR3 is TGTGTCAGCAAATCGGGGACCTTTACGAGGCAGTACTTC. It specifies CVSKSGTFTRQYF.

At least ten counts were recorded for this clonotype. This chain connects TRBV11-2 to TRBJ1-5, with 7 nucleotides matching TRBD1. J gave up 2 bases and V 0 bases, and 1 base lay outside the gene matches. The V gene's germline CDR1 is SGHAT and CDR2 FQNNGV. The CDR3 length is 15 residues. CDR3 sequence (DNA): TGTGCCAGCAGCTTAGAAACAGGGGGCAATCAGCCCCAGCATTTT. Its protein is CASSLETGGNQPQHF.

This clonotype was found a few times. CDR3 loop: CASSFEGSGNTIYF. CDR3 bases: TGTGCCAGCAGTTTTGAGGGTTCGGGAAACACCATATATTTT. The chain couples TRBV28 to TRBJ1-3; D gene ambiguous. CDR1 is MDHEN and CDR2 is SYDVKM in the germline V gene. The CDR3 spans 14 residues. Trimming pared 3 bases from V and 4 bases from J, leaving 10 bases between.

J is TRBJ2-5 and V is TRBV27; the match to TRBD1 covers 9 bases. This CDR3 contains 16 residues. Germline V gene sequence: CDR1 MNHEY, CDR2 SMNVEV (reference sequence). The V segment lost 0 bases and the J segment 5 bases; nucleotides outside the gene matches: 7. In nucleotides, the CDR3 is TGTGCCAGCAGTTTATCCCAGGGACAGGGCCTCGAGACCCAGTACTTC. Protein product: CASSLSQGQGLETQYF.

This clonotype appeared many times. The chain is built from TRBV6-1 and TRBJ2-5; D possibly corresponds to TRBD1 (6 bases). The CDR3 totals 13 residues. The germline gives CDR1 MNHNS, CDR2 SASEGT. V dropped 4 bases and J dropped 3 bases, with 9 bases sitting between them. CDR3 region: CASSVTGKETQYF. DNA of the CDR3: TGTGCCAGCAGTGTCACAGGGAAAGAGACCCAGTACTTC.

V and J are TRBV11-2 and TRBJ2-5, with D unclear. The CDR3 spans 13 residues. From germline, CDR1 is SGHAT and CDR2 FQNNGV. V lost 5 bases and J lost 7, with 14 bases in between. The DNA of the CDR3 is TGTGCCAGCAGCCCACTGGAAACAAGGACCCAGTACTTC. Translation: CASSPLETRTQYF.

At least ten counts were recorded for this clonotype. This rearrangement joins TRBV20-1 to TRBJ2-1; 9 nucleotides line up with TRBD2. This CDR3 has 14 residues. CDR1 is DFQATT and CDR2 is SNEGSKA in the germline V gene (reference sequence). V shed 3 bases, J shed 7 bases, and the junction held 7 bases outside the gene matches. The CDR3 DNA sequence: TGCAGTGCTAGGCGGGGGGGCCTAGGTAATGAGCAGTTCTTC. Its protein product is CSARRGGLGNEQFF.